Shown below are 21 T cell receptor beta chains from a single sample sequenced in a study of blood T cells in healthy people across ages. A second about 7 to 12 cycle PCR used barcoded and J-beta primers. TCRdb reprocessed the 5' RACE reads via MiXCR and lists one record per CDR3 protein. The table has roughly 1 million distinct CDR3 sequences, approximately 26% seen once. These data also formed part of another study, on T cells of mothers and their children.

The sequencing input was blood. These TCRs come from a girl under 10 years old in good health.

This clonotype was observed a few times. J is TRBJ2-7 and V is TRBV29-1; the D is unclear. This CDR3 is 11 amino acids long. CDR1 and CDR2 from the germline V gene are SQVTM and ANQGSEA. Trimming shortened V by 3 bases and J by 3 bases, and 6 bases separated the two germline ends. CDR3 loop: CSVDGDYEQYF. CDR3 bases: TGCAGCGTTGACGGAGACTACGAGCAGTACTTC.

On this clonotype: One junction end does not reproduce the germline sequence, and a read error may be involved. The chain joins TRBV20-1 to TRBJ2-7; the match to TRBD2 covers 10 bases. Germline assignment: CDR1 DFQATT and CDR2 SNEGSKA (reference sequence). The CDR3 is made up of 15 amino acids. In DNA, the CDR3 is TGCAGTGCTAGAGGGCTAGCGGGAGACACCTACGGGCAGTACTTC. Translating it yields CSARGLAGDTYGQYF.

The chain carries TRBV5-1 and TRBJ1-4; 11 nucleotides line up with TRBD1. The CDR3 length is 17 residues. Losses at the gene ends were 4 bases for V and 2 bases for J; bases not matched to a gene: 7. Germline CDR1 is SGHRS and CDR2 is YFSETQ. Here the CDR3 reads CASSPGQGGNTNEKLFF. DNA for the CDR3: TGCGCCAGCAGCCCGGGACAGGGGGGTAATACTAATGAAAAACTGTTTTTT.

The sample holds a few counts of this clonotype. The junction differs from germline at one of its ends, possibly a read error. The V gene is TRBV7-9, the J gene TRBJ2-1, with D perhaps assigned TRBD1 or TRBD2 (6 bases each). The CDR3 is made up of 18 amino acids. Germline CDR1 is SEHNR and CDR2 is FQNEAQ (reference sequence). CDR3 DNA: TGTGCCAGCAGCCCCCGAGGGGGAGGCGCCTTATCCTACCATGAGCAGTTCTTC. This codes for CASSPRGGGALSYHEQFF.

A single count supports this clonotype. The V gene is TRBV7-9, the J gene TRBJ2-3, with D perhaps TRBD2 (6 bases). The germline CDR1 and CDR2 sequences are SEHNR and FQNEAQ (reference sequence). Trimming took 4 bases from V and 2 from J, leaving 19 bases between them. The CDR3 spans 17 residues. The DNA of the CDR3 is TGTGCCAGCAGCTCCCACGGAGGGACGTTTTTCACAGATACGCAGTATTTT. Protein product: CASSSHGGTFFTDTQYF.

This clonotype was counted a few times. The V gene is TRBV2, the J gene TRBJ1-1; the D is unclear. Per germline, CDR1 SNHLY and CDR2 FYNNEI. The CDR3 has 15 amino acids. Between the trimmed V and J ends, which lost 0 bases and 0 bases, there was a span of 8 bases. The CDR3 nucleotides are TGTGCCAGCAGTGAAGCGACAAATTTGAACACTGAAGCTTTCTTT. It is translated as CASSEATNLNTEAFF.

The chain is built from TRBV9 and TRBJ1-2, with 8 positions matching TRBD1. The germline V gene encodes CDR1 SGDLS and CDR2 YYNGEE. The CDR3 sequence is 14 residues long. The J segment lost 4 bases and the V segment lost 6 bases, leaving 8 bases of the junction unmatched. The CDR3 nucleotides read TGTGCCAGCACCGGGACCCAGGGGGCCTATGGCTACACCTTC. It translates to CASTGTQGAYGYTF.

This clonotype came up a few times. The genes are TRBV6-1 and TRBJ2-1, with D tentatively TRBD2 (6 bases). Germline assignment: CDR1 MNHNS and CDR2 SASEGT. The CDR3 is 16 residues long. The V and J ends lost 1 base and 1 base respectively, with 11 bases between them. CDR3 in amino acids: CASSEGLGGSYNEQFF. The CDR3, as DNA: TGTGCCAGCAGTGAAGGACTAGGCGGGTCCTACAATGAGCAGTTCTTC.

This clonotype has a handful of counts. The V and J genes are TRBV29-1 and TRBJ1-6; D unclear. Between the trimmed V and J ends, which lost 5 bases and 8 bases, there was a span of 13 bases. There are 13 residues in the CDR3. Germline values: CDR1 SQVTM, CDR2 ANQGSEA. Here the CDR3 DNA reads TGCAGCGTTCGGGTAACAGCCGATTCACCCCTCCACTTT. It translates to CSVRVTADSPLHF.

CDR3: CASSLVGQDYEQYF. The CDR3 DNA is TGTGCCAGCAGCTTAGTGGGACAGGACTACGAGCAGTACTTC. This sequence joins TRBV7-9 and TRBJ2-7, with 8 bases aligning to TRBD1. Trimming cost V 1 base and J 3 bases; bases outside gene matches: 2. The CDR3 sequence is 14 residues long. Germline loops: CDR1 SEHNR, CDR2 FQNEAQ (reference sequence).

This clonotype was seen a single time. This chain connects TRBV6-2 or TRBV6-3 to TRBJ2-4, with TRBD2 identical over 11 bases. J gave up 5 bases and V 5 bases, and 8 bases lay outside the gene matches. Looked up from germline, CDR1 is MNHEY and CDR2 is SVGEGT. The CDR3 consists of 16 residues. The CDR3, as DNA: TGTGCCAGCAGTCCCGCGGGACTAGCGGAGCAAAACATTCAGTACTTC. It specifies CASSPAGLAEQNIQYF.

The chain couples TRBV29-1 to TRBJ2-1, with D tentatively TRBD1 (5 bases). This CDR3 is 14 amino acids long. Between the trimmed V and J ends, which lost 4 bases and 4 bases, there was a span of 14 bases. The germline gives CDR1 SQVTM, CDR2 ANQGSEA. CDR3 DNA sequence: TGCAGCGTTGTACGGCAGGGCTTATACAATGAGCAGTTCTTC. This codes for CSVVRQGLYNEQFF.

The sample holds a few counts of this clonotype. The chain joins TRBV7-2 to TRBJ2-1; D call uncertain. The ends were cut back, 2 bases at V and 3 bases at J, with 8 bases in the middle. The CDR3 has 14 residues. Germline-derived CDR1 and CDR2 are SGHTA and FQGNSA. The CDR3 nucleotides read TGTGCCAGCAGCTTACTCGAGGACTACAATGAGCAGTTCTTC. Translated, it gives CASSLLEDYNEQFF.

The V call is TRBV7-2, the J call TRBJ2-7; 8 nucleotides match TRBD1. The CDR3 is made up of 15 amino acids. Germline V gene data show CDR1 as SGHTA and CDR2 as FQGNSA. Trimming removed 5 bases from V and 1 base from J; junction bases left unmatched: 7. The CDR3 reads CASSQPDRVSYEQYF. In DNA, the CDR3 is TGTGCCAGCAGCCAACCGGACAGGGTATCCTACGAGCAGTACTTC.

This chain links TRBV6-2 or TRBV6-3 with TRBJ2-6; 7 positions agree with TRBD1. The V segment lost 2 bases and the J segment 0 bases; nucleotides outside the gene matches: 7. Looked up from germline, CDR1 is MNHEY and CDR2 is SVGEGT. The CDR3 is 18 amino acids. The CDR3 bases are TGTGCCAGCAGTTACGCGACGAGGGGGCCCTCTGGGGCCAACGTCCTGACTTTC. Translating it yields CASSYATRGPSGANVLTF.

This clonotype was seen only a few times. The chain joins TRBV9 to TRBJ1-6; TRBD1 aligns across 7 bases. Germline CDR1 is SGDLS and CDR2 is YYNGEE. This CDR3 comprises 15 residues. The ends lost 0 bases at V and 7 bases at J; junction bases unmatched: 4. CDR3 sequence: CASSVDPGGNSPLHF. CDR3 coding DNA: TGTGCCAGCAGCGTAGATCCAGGGGGGAATTCACCCCTCCACTTT. The full variable domain, its missing parts supplied by reference TRBV9 and TRBJ1-6, is DSGVTQTPKHLITATGQRVTLRCSPRSGDLSVYWYQQSLDQGLQFLIQYYNGEERAKGNILERFSAQQFPDLHSELNLSSLELGDSALYFCASSVDPGGNSPLHFGNGTRLTVT.

This chain joins TRBV6-5 and TRBJ2-5; 7 nucleotides line up with TRBD1. This CDR3 spans 14 amino acids. Germline values: CDR1 MNHEY, CDR2 SVGAGI. Unmatched junction bases numbered 7, after V lost 7 bases and J lost 2 bases. The CDR3 loop is CASTRPGQQETQYF. Written as DNA, the CDR3 is TGTGCCAGCACCAGACCGGGACAGCAAGAGACCCAGTACTTC.

This clonotype was seen many times. CDR3 DNA: TGTGCCAGCAGCTTGGACAGCTACCAAGAGACCCAGTACTTC. Translated: CASSLDSYQETQYF. The chain has TRBV5-5 and TRBJ2-5; no reliable D call. Germline V gene sequence: CDR1 SGHKS, CDR2 YYEKEE (reference sequence). Trimming cost V 0 bases and J 0 bases, with 6 bases left between them. The CDR3 spans 14 residues.

This clonotype was detected many times. The chain employs TRBV27 and TRBJ2-7; no clear D gene. Germline CDR1 is MNHEY and CDR2 is SMNVEV (reference sequence). V was cut by 6 bases and J by 1 base, with 10 bases left in between. The CDR3 length is 13 residues. The CDR3 DNA follows: TGTGCCAGCAGCCTCTTTGGATCCTACGAGCAGTACTTC. It yields the protein CASSLFGSYEQYF.

This clonotype was detected only a few times. The rearrangement joins TRBV7-2 to TRBJ2-5; 7 bases are shared with TRBD2. V lost 4 bases to trimming and J lost 5 bases; unmatched junction nucleotides: 10. The germline gives CDR1 SGHTA, CDR2 FQGNSA. The CDR3 is made up of 15 amino acids. The CDR3 is CASSWGLLIGETQYF. CDR3 DNA: TGTGCCAGCAGCTGGGGACTACTTATAGGGGAGACCCAGTACTTC.

This clonotype was counted only a few times. V usage is TRBV12-3 or TRBV12-4 and J usage is TRBJ2-7, with a tentative D call TRBD2 (6 bases). The V end lost 6 bases, the J end lost 6 bases, and 15 bases lay between the germline ends. The length of the CDR3 is 13 residues. This CDR3 reads CASSPRLDPEQYF. DNA for the CDR3: TGTGCCAGCAGCCCACGACTAGATCCCGAGCAGTACTTC.